This T cell receptor (beta chain) was obtained from a study of T-cell memory formation after mild COVID-19. Whole-study results and caveats: Contracting clones localized mainly to CM and EM when CD4+ and mainly to EMRA when CD8+.

There are a few counts of this clonotype. Its cognate antigen is unknown. TCRdb re-derived calls from the 5' RACE reads in MiXCR, one entry per CDR3 protein. There are some 210,000 distinct CDR3 sequences in the sample; around 19% occur only once, and roughly 2.3% lies in the top ten. Germline CDR1 KGHSH, CDR2 LQKENI. This CDR3 region has 11 residues. Trimming stripped 6 bases from V and 5 bases from J, with 7 bases between. V is TRBV18 and J is TRBJ1-1, with D hard to call. Material: PBMCs or a T cell subset sorted from them (not recorded which). The sequence derives from an adult woman who had mild COVID-19 (a few samples of this study predate the infection). Cell type and time point are not known. CDR3 loop: CASSPGTEAFF. CDR3 sequence (DNA): TGTGCCAGCTCCCCCGGGACTGAAGCTTTCTTT.